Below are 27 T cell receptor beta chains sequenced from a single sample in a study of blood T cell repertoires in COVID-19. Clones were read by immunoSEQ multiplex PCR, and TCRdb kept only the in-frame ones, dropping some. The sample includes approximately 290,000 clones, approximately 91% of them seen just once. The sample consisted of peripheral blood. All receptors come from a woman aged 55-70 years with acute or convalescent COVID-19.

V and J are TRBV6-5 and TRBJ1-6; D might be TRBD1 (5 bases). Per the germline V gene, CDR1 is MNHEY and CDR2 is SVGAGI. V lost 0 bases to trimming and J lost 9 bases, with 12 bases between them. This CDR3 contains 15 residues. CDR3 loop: CASSYSRQGGSPLHF. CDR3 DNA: TGTGCCAGCAGTTACTCGAGGCAGGGCGGTTCACCCCTCCACTTT.

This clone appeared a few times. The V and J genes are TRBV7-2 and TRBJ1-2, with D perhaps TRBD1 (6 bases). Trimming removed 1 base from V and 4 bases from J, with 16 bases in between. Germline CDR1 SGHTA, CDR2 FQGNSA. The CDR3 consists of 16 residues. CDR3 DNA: TGTGCCAGCAGCTTAGTCTCAACAGGGCTAACCTATGGCTACACCTTC. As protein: CASSLVSTGLTYGYTF.

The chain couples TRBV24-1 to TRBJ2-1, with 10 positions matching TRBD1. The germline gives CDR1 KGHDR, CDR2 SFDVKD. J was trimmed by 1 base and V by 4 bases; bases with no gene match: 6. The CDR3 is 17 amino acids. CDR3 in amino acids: CATSDQDRGLSYNEQFF. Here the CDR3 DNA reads TGTGCCACCAGTGACCAAGACAGGGGGCTTTCCTACAATGAGCAGTTCTTC.

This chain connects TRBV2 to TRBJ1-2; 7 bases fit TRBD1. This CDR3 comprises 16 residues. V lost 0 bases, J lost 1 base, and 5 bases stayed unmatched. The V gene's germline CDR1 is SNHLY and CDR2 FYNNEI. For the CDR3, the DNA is TGTGCCAGCAGTGAAGCAGGGACAGCGATTAACTATGGCTACACCTTC. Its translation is CASSEAGTAINYGYTF.

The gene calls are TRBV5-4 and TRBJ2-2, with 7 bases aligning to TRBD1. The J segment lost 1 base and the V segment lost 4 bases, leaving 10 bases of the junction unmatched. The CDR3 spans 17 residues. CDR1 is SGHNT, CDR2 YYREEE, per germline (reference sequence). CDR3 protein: CASSLTGTVRNTGELFF. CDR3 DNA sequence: TGTGCCAGCAGCCTTACCGGGACAGTGAGGAACACCGGGGAGCTGTTTTTT.

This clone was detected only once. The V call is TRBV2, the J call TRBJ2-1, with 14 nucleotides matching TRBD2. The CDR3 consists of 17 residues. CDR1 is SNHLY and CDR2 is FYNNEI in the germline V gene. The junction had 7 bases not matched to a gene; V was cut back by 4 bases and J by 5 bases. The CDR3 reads CASSGVQGLAGDNEQFF. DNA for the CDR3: TGTGCCAGCAGTGGGGTCCAGGGACTAGCGGGAGACAATGAGCAGTTCTTC.

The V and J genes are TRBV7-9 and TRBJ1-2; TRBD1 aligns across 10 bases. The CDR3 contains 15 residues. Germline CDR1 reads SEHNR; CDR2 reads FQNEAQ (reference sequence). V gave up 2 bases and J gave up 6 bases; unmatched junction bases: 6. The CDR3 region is CASSLPTGGADGYTF. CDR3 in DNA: TGTGCCAGCAGCTTACCGACAGGGGGCGCGGATGGCTACACCTTC.

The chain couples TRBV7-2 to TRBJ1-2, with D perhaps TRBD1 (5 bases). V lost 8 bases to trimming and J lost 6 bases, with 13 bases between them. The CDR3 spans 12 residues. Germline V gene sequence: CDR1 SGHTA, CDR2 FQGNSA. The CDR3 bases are TGTGCCAGCCGGACACTAACTCATGGCTACACCTTC. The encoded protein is CASRTLTHGYTF.

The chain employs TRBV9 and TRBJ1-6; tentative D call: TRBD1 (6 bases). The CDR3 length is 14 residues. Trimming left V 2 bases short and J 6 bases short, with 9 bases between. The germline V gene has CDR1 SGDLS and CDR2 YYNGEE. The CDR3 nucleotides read TGTGCCAGCAGCGTGGACAGATCTAATTCACCCCTCCACTTT. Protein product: CASSVDRSNSPLHF.

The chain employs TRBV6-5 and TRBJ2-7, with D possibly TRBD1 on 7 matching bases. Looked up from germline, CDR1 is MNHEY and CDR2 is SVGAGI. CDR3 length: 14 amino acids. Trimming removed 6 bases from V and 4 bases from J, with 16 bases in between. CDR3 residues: CASRQGGSLYEQYF. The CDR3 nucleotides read TGTGCCAGCAGGCAGGGGGGTTCATTGTACGAGCAGTACTTC.

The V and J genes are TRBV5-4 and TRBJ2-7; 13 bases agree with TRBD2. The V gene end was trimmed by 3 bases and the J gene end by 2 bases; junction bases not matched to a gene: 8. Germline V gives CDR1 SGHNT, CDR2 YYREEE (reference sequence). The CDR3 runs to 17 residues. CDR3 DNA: TGTGCCAGCAGCTCGTCGACTAGCGGGGGGATCCCCTACGAGCAGTACTTC. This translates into CASSSSTSGGIPYEQYF. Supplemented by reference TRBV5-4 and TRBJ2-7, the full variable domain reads ETGVTQSPTHLIKTRGQQVTLRCSSQSGHNTVSWYQQALGQGPQFIFQYYREEENGRGNFPPRFSGLQFPNYSSELNVNALELDDSALYLCASSSSTSGGIPYEQYFGPGTRLTVT.

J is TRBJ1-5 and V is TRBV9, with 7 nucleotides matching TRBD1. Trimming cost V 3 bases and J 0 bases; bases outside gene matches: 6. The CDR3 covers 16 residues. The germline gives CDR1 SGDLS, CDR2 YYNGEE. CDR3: CASSASGTASNQPQHF. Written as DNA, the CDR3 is TGTGCCAGCAGCGCTTCCGGGACAGCTAGCAATCAGCCCCAGCATTTT. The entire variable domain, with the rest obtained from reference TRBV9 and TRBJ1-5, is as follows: DSGVTQTPKHLITATGQRVTLRCSPRSGDLSVYWYQQSLDQGLQFLIQYYNGEERAKGNILERFSAQQFPDLHSELNLSSLELGDSALYFCASSASGTASNQPQHFGDGTRLSIL.

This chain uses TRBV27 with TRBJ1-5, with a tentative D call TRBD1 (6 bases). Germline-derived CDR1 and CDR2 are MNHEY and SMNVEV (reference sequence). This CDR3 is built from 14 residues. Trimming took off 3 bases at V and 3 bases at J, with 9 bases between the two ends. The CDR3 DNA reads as TGTGCCAGCAGTTTGGACAGTCCCAATCAGCCCCAGCATTTT. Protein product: CASSLDSPNQPQHF.

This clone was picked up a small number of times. CDR3 sequence: CASSEPGQSYEQYF. DNA of the CDR3: TGTGCCAGCAGTGAACCCGGACAGTCCTACGAGCAGTACTTC. This chain uses TRBV25-1 with TRBJ2-7; D perhaps matches TRBD1 (6 bases). The CDR3 length is 14 residues. Trimming cost V 2 bases and J 1 base, with 9 bases left between them. The germline gives CDR1 MGHDK, CDR2 SYGVNS.

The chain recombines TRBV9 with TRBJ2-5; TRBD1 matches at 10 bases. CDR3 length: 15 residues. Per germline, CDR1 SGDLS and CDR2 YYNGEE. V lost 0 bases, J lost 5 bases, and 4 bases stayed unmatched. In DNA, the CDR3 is TGTGCCAGCAGCGTAGATAAGGGACAGGGGGAGACCCAGTACTTC. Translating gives CASSVDKGQGETQYF.

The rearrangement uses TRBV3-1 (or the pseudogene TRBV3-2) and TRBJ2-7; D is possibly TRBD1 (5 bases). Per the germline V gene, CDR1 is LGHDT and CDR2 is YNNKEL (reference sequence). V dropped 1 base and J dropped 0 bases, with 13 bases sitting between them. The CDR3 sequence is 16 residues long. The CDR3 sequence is CASSQVFGAISYEQYF. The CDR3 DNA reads TGTGCCAGCAGCCAAGTTTTTGGGGCGATCTCCTACGAGCAGTACTTC.

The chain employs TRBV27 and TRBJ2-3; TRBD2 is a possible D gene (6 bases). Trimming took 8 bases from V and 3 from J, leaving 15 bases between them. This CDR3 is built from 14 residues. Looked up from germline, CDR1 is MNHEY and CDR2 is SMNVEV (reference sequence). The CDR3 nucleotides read TGTGCCAGCCGGAAGGGACTTGCGACAGATACGCAGTATTTT. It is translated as CASRKGLATDTQYF.

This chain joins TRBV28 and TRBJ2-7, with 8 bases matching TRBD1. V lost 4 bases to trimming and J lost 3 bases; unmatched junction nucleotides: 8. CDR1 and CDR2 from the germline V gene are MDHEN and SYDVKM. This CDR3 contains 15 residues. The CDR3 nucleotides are TGTGCCAGCAGTTACGCAGGGGGCATAGTCTACGAGCAGTACTTC. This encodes CASSYAGGIVYEQYF.

For the CDR3, the DNA is TGTGCCAGCAGCCCGTCCCCAGAGGTCAATGAGCAGTTCTTC. Its protein product is CASSPSPEVNEQFF. The rearrangement links TRBV13 to TRBJ2-1; no clear D. With 5 bases removed from V and 6 bases from J, the gap between germline ends came to 14 bases. The germline CDR1 and CDR2 sequences are PRHDT and FYEKMQ (reference sequence). The CDR3 runs 14 residues.

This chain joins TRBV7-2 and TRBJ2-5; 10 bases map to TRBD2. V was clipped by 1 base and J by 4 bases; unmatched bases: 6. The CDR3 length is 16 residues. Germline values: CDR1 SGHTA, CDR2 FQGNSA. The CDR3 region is CASSLGSGGAVETQYF. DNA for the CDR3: TGTGCCAGCAGCTTAGGGAGCGGGGGGGCGGTAGAGACCCAGTACTTC.

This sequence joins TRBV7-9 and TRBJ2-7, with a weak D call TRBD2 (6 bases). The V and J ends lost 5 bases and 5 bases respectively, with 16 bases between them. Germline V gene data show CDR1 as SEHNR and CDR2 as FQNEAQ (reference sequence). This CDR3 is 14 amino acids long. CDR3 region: CASSPVGGADEQYF. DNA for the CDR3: TGTGCCAGCAGCCCCGTCGGAGGGGCGGACGAGCAGTACTTC.

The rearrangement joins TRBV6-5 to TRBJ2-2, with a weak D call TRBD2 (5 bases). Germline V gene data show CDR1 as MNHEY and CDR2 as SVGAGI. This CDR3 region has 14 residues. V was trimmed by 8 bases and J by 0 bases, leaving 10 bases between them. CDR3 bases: TGTGCCAGCCCGGGAACAGCGAACACCGGGGAGCTGTTTTTT. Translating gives CASPGTANTGELFF.

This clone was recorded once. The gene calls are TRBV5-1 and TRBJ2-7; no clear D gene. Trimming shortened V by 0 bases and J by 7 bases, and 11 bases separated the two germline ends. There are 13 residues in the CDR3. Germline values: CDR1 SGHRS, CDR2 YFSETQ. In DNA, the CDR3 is TGCGCCAGCAGCTTGGATCCGCTCGGGGAGCAGTACTTC. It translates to CASSLDPLGEQYF.

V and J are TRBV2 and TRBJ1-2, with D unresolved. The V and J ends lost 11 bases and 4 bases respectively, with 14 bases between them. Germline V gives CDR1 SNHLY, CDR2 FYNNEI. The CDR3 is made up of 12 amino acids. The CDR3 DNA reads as TGTGCCCGGATTAAGTCTAGCTATGGCTACACCTTC. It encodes CARIKSSYGYTF.

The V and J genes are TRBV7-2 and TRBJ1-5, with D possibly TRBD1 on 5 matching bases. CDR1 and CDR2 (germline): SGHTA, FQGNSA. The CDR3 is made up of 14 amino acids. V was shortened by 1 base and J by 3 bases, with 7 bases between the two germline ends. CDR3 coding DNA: TGTGCCAGCAGCTTAGAGGGGAACAATCAGCCCCAGCATTTT. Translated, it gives CASSLEGNNQPQHF.

DNA for the CDR3: TGTGCCAGCAGCTTGGCCGAAGCCTACAATCAGCCCCAGCATTTT. Encoded protein: CASSLAEAYNQPQHF. V is TRBV5-6 and J is TRBJ1-5; D is unclear. The CDR3 totals 15 residues. V lost 0 bases and J 3 bases, leaving 10 bases between the germline ends. The germline V gene encodes CDR1 SGHDT and CDR2 YYEEEE.

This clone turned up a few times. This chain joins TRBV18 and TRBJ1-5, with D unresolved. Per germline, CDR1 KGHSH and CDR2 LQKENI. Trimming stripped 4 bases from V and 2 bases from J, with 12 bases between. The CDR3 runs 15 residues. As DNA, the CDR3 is TGTGCCAGCTCACACGGGGTTAAGGGCAATCAGCCCCAGCATTTT. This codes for CASSHGVKGNQPQHF.